The rows below give T cell receptor beta chains drawn from one sample of a study of T cells in Graves' hyperthyroidism and ophthalmopathy. Using its own MiXCR run on the multiplex PCR reads, TCRdb lists one record per CDR3 protein. The table lists about 380,000 distinct CDR3 sequences, around a sixth of them singletons. Sequencing was done on a sample of blood. The origin of the receptors is a man in his late teens or twenties with Graves' ophthalmopathy. Each CDR3 is given with its conserved first and last residue. D genes are given only for firm matches. Clone size appears in some rows only: once, few, many, or a class for an expanded clone.

j_call v_call clone_size d_call cdr3_aa cdr3_nt
TRBJ2-5 TRBV6-1 few . CASSRWGMTQYF TGTGCCAGCAGCCGCTGGGGTATGACCCAGTACTTC
TRBJ2-7 TRBV20-1 few . CSARGGGQGGAYEQYF TGCAGTGCTAGGGGGGGGGGCCAGGGGGGGGCCTACGAGCAGTACTTC
TRBJ1-4 TRBV12-3/TRBV12-4 many . CASSLGSAGKLFF TGTGCCAGCAGTTTAGGGTCTGCGGGAAAACTGTTTTTT
TRBJ1-5 TRBV2 few . CAFSRDSNQPQHF TGTGCCTTCAGCAGGGATAGCAATCAGCCCCAGCATTTT
TRBJ2-1 TRBV12-3/TRBV12-4 . . CASKEGLNNEQFF TGTGCCAGCAAGGAAGGGCTTAACAATGAGCAGTTCTTC
TRBJ1-6 TRBV20-1 few . CSARDGSYNSPLHF TGCAGTGCTAGAGATGGCAGCTATAATTCACCCCTCCACTTT
TRBJ1-1 TRBV11-2 . TRBD1 CASSTSWAGGNTEAFF TGTGCCAGCAGCACGTCGTGGGCAGGGGGGAACACTGAAGCTTTCTTT
TRBJ1-2 TRBV20-1 few . CSARDYGQVNYGYTF TGCAGTGCTAGAGATTACGGGCAGGTGAACTATGGCTACACCTTC
TRBJ2-7 TRBV5-6 few . CASSLVGDGSSYEQYF TGTGCCAGCAGCTTGGTCGGGGATGGGAGCTCCTACGAGCAGTACTTC
TRBJ2-3 TRBV4-2 few TRBD2 CASSPQRGGGPDTQYF TGTGCCAGCAGCCCTCAGCGGGGGGGCGGCCCAGATACGCAGTATTTT
TRBJ2-2 TRBV3-1 few . CASSRPVGGRRTGELFF TGTGCCAGCAGCCGGCCGGTGGGGGGGCGCCGCACCGGGGAGCTGTTTTTT
TRBJ2-1 TRBV7-2 many . CASRGPGGYNEQFF TGTGCCAGCAGGGGACCTGGGGGGTACAATGAGCAGTTCTTC
TRBJ1-2 TRBV19 . TRBD1 CASSIAPGGKGGYTF TGTGCCAGTAGTATCGCGCCAGGGGGCAAGGGTGGCTACACCTTC
TRBJ1-1 TRBV10-3 few TRBD1 CAIRPTGTANTEAFF TGTGCCATCAGGCCTACCGGGACAGCTAACACTGAAGCTTTCTTT
TRBJ2-1 TRBV11-2 many . CASSLSRDKRVHEQFF TGTGCCAGCAGCTTAAGTAGGGACAAGAGGGTCCATGAGCAGTTCTTC
TRBJ1-1 TRBV28 . TRBD1 CASSLEAGTGTFNTEAFF TGTGCCAGCTCACTGGAAGCCGGGACAGGGACGTTTAACACTGAAGCTTTCTTT
TRBJ2-7 TRBV12-3/TRBV12-4 few . CASSLGRGAGYEQYF TGTGCCAGCAGTTTGGGCAGGGGTGCAGGCTACGAGCAGTACTTC
TRBJ1-3 TRBV5-1 . . CASSGNRDSAGNTIYF TGCGCCAGCAGCGGGAACAGGGATTCGGCTGGAAACACCATATATTTT
TRBJ1-5 TRBV12-3/TRBV12-4 many TRBD1 CASRRTGNGNQPQHF TGTGCCAGCAGAAGGACAGGGAACGGCAATCAGCCCCAGCATTTT
TRBJ2-1 TRBV24-1 many TRBD1 CATSETGTGAYNEQFF TGTGCCACCAGTGAAACCGGGACAGGGGCATACAATGAGCAGTTCTTC
TRBJ2-1 TRBV6-2/TRBV6-3 few . CASSYSPGPYNEQFF TGTGCCAGCAGTTACTCGCCGGGGCCCTACAATGAGCAGTTCTTC
TRBJ1-2 TRBV10-3 . . CAITPSYGVDYGYTF TGTGCCATCACTCCTTCGTATGGGGTGGACTATGGCTACACCTTC
TRBJ2-5 TRBV20-1 many TRBD2 CSATRPGGGETQYF TGCAGTGCCACCCGGCCCGGGGGGGGTGAGACCCAGTACTTC
TRBJ1-6 TRBV27 many . CASSGQQGRNSPLHF TGTGCCAGCAGTGGCCAACAGGGCCGAAATTCACCCCTCCACTTT
TRBJ1-1 TRBV10-3 many . CAISSSNTEAFF TGTGCCATCAGTAGTTCTAACACTGAAGCTTTCTTT